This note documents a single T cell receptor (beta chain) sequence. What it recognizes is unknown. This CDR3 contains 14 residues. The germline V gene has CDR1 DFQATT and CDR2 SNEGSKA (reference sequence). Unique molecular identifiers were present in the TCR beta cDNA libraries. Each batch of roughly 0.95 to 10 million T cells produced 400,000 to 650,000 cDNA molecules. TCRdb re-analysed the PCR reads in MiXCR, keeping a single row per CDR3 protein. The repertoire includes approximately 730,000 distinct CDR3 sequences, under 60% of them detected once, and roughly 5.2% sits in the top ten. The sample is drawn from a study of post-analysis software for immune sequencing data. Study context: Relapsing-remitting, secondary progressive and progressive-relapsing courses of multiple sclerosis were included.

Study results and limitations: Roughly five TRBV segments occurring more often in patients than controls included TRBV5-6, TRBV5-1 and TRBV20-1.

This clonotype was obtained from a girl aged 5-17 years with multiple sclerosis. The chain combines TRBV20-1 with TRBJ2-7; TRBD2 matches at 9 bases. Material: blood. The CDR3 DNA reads TGCAGCACTCGTAGCGGGAGCGGTTCCTACGAGCAGTACTTC. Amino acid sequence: CSTRSGSGSYEQYF.